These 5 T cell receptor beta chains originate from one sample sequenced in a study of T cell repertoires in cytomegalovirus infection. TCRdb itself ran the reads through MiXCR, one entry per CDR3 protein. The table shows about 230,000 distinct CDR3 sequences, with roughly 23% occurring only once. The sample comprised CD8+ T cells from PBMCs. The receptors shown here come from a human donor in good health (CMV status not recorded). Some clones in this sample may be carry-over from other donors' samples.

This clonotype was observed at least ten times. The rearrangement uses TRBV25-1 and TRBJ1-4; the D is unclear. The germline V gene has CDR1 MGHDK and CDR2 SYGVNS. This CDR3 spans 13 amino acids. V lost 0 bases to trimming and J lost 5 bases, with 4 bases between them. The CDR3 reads CASSEYRNEKLFF. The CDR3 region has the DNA TGTGCCAGCAGTGAATACAGAAATGAAAAACTGTTTTTT. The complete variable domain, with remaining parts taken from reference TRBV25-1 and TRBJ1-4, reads EADIYQTPRYLVIGTGKKITLECSQTMGHDKMYWYQQDPGMELHLIHYSYGVNSTEKGDLSSESTVSRIRTEHFPLTLESARPSHTSQYLCASSEYRNEKLFFGSGTQLSVL.

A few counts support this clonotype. The CDR3 reads CASSPPLQETQYF. CDR3 DNA: TGTGCCAGCAGTCCCCCCCTCCAAGAGACCCAGTACTTC. The rearrangement uses TRBV28 and TRBJ2-5; D unresolved. V was shortened by 5 bases and J by 1 base, with 8 bases between the two germline ends. The germline V gene has CDR1 MDHEN and CDR2 SYDVKM. The CDR3 is 13 residues long.

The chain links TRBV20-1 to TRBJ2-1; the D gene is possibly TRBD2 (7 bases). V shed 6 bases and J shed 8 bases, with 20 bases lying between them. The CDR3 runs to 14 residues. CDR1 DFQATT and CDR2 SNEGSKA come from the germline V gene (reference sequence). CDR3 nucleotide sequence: TGCAGTGCCCCGGCGGGGGCCCTGGCGCATGAGCAGTTCTTC. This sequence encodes CSAPAGALAHEQFF.

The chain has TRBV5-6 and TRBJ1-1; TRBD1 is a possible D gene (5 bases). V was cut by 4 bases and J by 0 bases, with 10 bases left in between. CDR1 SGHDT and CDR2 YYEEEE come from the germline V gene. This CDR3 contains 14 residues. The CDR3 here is CASSPGTMNTEAFF. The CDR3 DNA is TGTGCCAGCAGCCCCGGGACGATGAACACTGAAGCTTTCTTT.

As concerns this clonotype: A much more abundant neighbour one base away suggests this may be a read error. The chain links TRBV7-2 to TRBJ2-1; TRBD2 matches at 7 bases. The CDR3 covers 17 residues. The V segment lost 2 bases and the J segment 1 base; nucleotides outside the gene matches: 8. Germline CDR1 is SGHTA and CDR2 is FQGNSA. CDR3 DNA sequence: TGTGCCAGCAGCTTAAAACTAGCGTGGTTTTCCTACAATGAGCAGTTCTTC. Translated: CASSLKLAWFSYNEQFF.